This entry is about one T cell receptor (beta chain). Negative isolation yielded CD4+ and CD8+ T cells, and FACS enriched TEMRA cells. With random hexamers, about 0.5 to 1 ug RNA was reverse transcribed. Via MiXCR, TCRdb re-called the immunoSEQ multiplex PCR reads, giving one row per CDR3 protein. This table has roughly 180,000 distinct CDR3 sequences, roughly 94% appearing once. The data are from a study of CD8 T cells in Susac syndrome. V shed 4 bases and J 1 base; nucleotides not matched to a gene: 4. The CDR3 is 15 amino acids. Germline values: CDR1 SGHNT, CDR2 YYREEE (reference sequence). Sample: CD4+ T cells from PBMCs. This clonotype was sampled from a human donor in good health. The chain employs TRBV5-4 and TRBJ2-7; TRBD2 matches 11 bases. Here the CDR3 DNA reads TGTGCCAGCAGCCTGACTAGCGGGATTTCCTACGAGCAGTACTTC. Its translation: CASSLTSGISYEQYF.